Below are 3 T cell receptor beta chains sequenced from a single sample in a study of Ad26.COV2.S vaccination and SARS-CoV-2 variants. Sequencing used immunoSEQ multiplex PCR; TCRdb keeps in-frame clones, though not all of them. The sample has roughly 180,000 clones; around 90% are singletons. This specimen was peripheral blood, taken after recovery from COVID-19. All receptors come from a human donor who had recovered from COVID-19.

The chain combines TRBV9 with TRBJ1-2, with D tentatively TRBD1 (6 bases). Germline assignment: CDR1 SGDLS and CDR2 YYNGEE. V gave up 0 bases and J gave up 4 bases, with 13 bases separating them. This CDR3 region has 15 residues. CDR3 region: CASSVDRATAYGYTF. The DNA of the CDR3 is TGTGCCAGCAGCGTAGACAGGGCGACCGCCTATGGCTACACCTTC.

The genes are TRBV10-3 and TRBJ1-1, with 7 bases matching TRBD1. V gave up 3 bases and J gave up 1 base; unmatched junction bases: 5. The length of the CDR3 is 15 residues. From germline, CDR1 is ENHRY and CDR2 SYGVKD. The CDR3 nucleotides are TGTGCCATCAGTGACCCGGGACAGCCGAACACTGAAGCTTTCTTT. Residues: CAISDPGQPNTEAFF.

The rearrangement uses TRBV5-1 and TRBJ2-1; D remains ambiguous. CDR1 is SGHRS and CDR2 is YFSETQ in the germline V gene. The V and J ends lost 4 bases and 9 bases respectively, with 17 bases between them. CDR3 length equals 14 residues. The CDR3 loop is CASSREDYAIEQFF. The CDR3, as DNA: TGCGCCAGCAGCCGTGAGGATTACGCAATTGAGCAGTTCTTC. Full variable domain (missing parts from reference TRBV5-1 and TRBJ2-1): KAGVTQTPRYLIKTRGQQVTLSCSPISGHRSVSWYQQTPGQGLQFLFEYFSETQRNKGNFPGRFSGRQFSNSRSEMNVSTLELGDSALYLCASSREDYAIEQFFGPGTRLTVL.